This T cell receptor beta chain originates from a study of CD8 T cells in ankylosing spondylitis (dated by TCRdb to about 2017). Concerning the study at large: To find TCR variants linked to disease, the study profiled T cell receptor beta repertoires in ankylosing spondylitis patients and healthy donors. The full study cohort was made up of under 30 ankylosing spondylitis patients and more than 90 healthy donors. Peripheral blood was sampled, and synovial fluid was additionally collected from ankylosing spondylitis patients. What the work shows at the level of the full study, not this receptor alone: The disease-linked clones were reported as significantly enriched in matched synovial fluid samples from ankylosing spondylitis patients. In peripheral blood, the disease-linked clones were found at relatively low frequencies and had a CD8+ phenotype. A TCR beta motif of several highly homologous amino acid variants appeared characteristic of blood from ankylosing spondylitis patients. Some motif variants had previously been reported in the synovial fluid and blood of reactive arthritis patients, which suggests shared mechanisms of disease initiation.

TCRdb lists the instrument as Illumina HiSeq 2500. TCR beta libraries were prepared by quantitative 5'-RACE with molecular barcodes. The authors' pipeline ran thus. A new computational method based on a probabilistic model of VDJ rearrangement was used to identify disease-linked TCR variants. TCRdb trimmed the raw reads at Q25, called clones with MiXCR and kept productive beta chains. Each CDR3 protein gets just one entry, which takes the most common genes and DNA from the rows behind it. The V and J calls, along with clone size, are taken from TCRdb and not from the paper's own processing. The sample table holds about 130,000 distinct CDR3 sequences, of which about 7.3% were seen once. The top ten hold around 11% of the sample. This clonotype was seen at least ten times. It has no known antigen specificity. Base qualities are missing; no much larger clone stands one base away. The sequenced sample was blood, either unsorted or a sorted T cell fraction (not recorded which). The TCR comes from a female donor with ankylosing spondylitis or in good health (not recorded which).

Here is the DNA: TGCGCCAGCAGGCCGGGACAGGGAGCAACTAATGAAAAACTGTTTTTT. It codes for CASRPGQGATNEKLFF. The V and J segments used are TRBV5-1 and TRBJ1-4; the junction holds 9 bases that match TRBD1. V and J are trimmed by 5 bases and 0 bases, and the gene matches miss 5 bases of the junction. Spanning cysteine to phenylalanine, the CDR3 consists of 16 amino acids. Solely the CDR3 DNA is kept, with 48 bases framed from the first base. From a lookup of the germline V gene, CDR1 and CDR2 are SGHRS and YFSETQ.